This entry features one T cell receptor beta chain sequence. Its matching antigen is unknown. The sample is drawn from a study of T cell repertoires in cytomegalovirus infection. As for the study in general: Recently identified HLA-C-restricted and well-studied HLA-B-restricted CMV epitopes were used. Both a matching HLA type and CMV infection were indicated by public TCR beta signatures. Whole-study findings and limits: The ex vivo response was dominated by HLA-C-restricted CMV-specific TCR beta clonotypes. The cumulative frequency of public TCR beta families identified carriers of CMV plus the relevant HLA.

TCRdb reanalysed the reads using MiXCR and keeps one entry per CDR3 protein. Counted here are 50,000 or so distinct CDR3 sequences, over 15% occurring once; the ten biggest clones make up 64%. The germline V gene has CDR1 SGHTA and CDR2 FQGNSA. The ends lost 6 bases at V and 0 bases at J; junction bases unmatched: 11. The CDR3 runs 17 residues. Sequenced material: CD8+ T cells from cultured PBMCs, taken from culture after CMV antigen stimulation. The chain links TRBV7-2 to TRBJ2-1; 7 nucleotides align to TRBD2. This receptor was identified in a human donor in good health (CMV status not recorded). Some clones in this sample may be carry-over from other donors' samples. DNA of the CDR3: TGTGCCAGCAGATGGGTAGGCGGGAGAGACTCCTACAATGAGCAGTTCTTC. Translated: CASRWVGGRDSYNEQFF.